The 14 T cell receptor beta chains presented below share a single source sample, sequenced in a study of T cell responses to AZD1222 COVID-19 vaccine (dated by TCRdb to the early 2020s). The sample's time point label, decoded: baseline before first vaccination. Sample treatment or condition, as interpreted from the label and publication: meningococcal conjugate vaccine given as trial control. Libraries were constructed by the immunoSEQ multiplex PCR assay. TCRdb obtained this table from immuneACCESS and retained in-frame rearrangements with V and J assigned. These tables miss some clones; where compared with another copy, unresolved V genes account for less than half of the shortfall, and the remainder is unexplained. In all, the sample holds 120,000 or so clones, and 90% of those were seen once. The ten largest clones represent 4.4% of the sample. The input for sequencing was peripheral blood, taken on day 0 of MenACWY control vaccination. The receptors stem from an adult in good health.

V usage is TRBV1 and J usage is TRBJ2-7; the listed D gene, TRBD1, was not tested against the DNA. TRBV1 is a known pseudogene. This CDR3 has 14 amino acids. The CDR3 here is CTSSQDQGDYEQYV. CDR3 bases: TGCACCAGCAGCCAAGATCAGGGTGACTACGAGCAGTACGTC.

The genes are TRBV5-1 and TRBJ2-2; 10 bases line up with TRBD1. Germline CDR1 reads SGHRS; CDR2 reads YFSETQ. The length of the CDR3 is 16 residues. Trimming removed 0 bases from V and 5 bases from J; junction bases left unmatched: 4. DNA for the CDR3: TGCGCCAGCAGCTTGGGTGACAGGGGGCTTACCGGGGAGCTGTTTTTT. Translation: CASSLGDRGLTGELFF.

The V call is TRBV4-1, the J call TRBJ2-1; 9 bases are shared with TRBD1. V trimming: 3 bases; J trimming: 6 bases; junction bases outside the gene matches: 9. CDR3 size: 16 residues. CDR1 is MGHRA and CDR2 is YSYEKL in the germline V gene. CDR3 protein: CASSHIPQGAVNEQFF. Written as DNA, the CDR3 is TGCGCCAGCAGCCATATTCCACAGGGGGCGGTCAATGAGCAGTTCTTC.

In this sample, this clone turned up once. The chain couples TRBV29-1 to TRBJ2-7; 12 bases are shared with TRBD1. Trimming removed 4 bases from V and 4 bases from J; junction bases left unmatched: 11. CDR3 size: 16 residues. Looked up from germline, CDR1 is SQVTM and CDR2 is ANQGSEA. CDR3 residues: CSVARGRDRGPYEQYF. Here the CDR3 DNA reads TGCAGCGTTGCAAGGGGTCGGGACAGGGGGCCTTACGAGCAGTACTTC.

This chain joins TRBV10-1 and TRBJ1-1; D may be TRBD1 (6 bases). The CDR3 extends over 13 amino acids. Trimming removed 0 bases from V and 8 bases from J, with 10 bases in between. The germline V gene has CDR1 WNHNN and CDR2 SYGVQD (reference sequence). The CDR3 coding sequence is TGCGCCAGCAGTGAGTCCCACAGGGCAGAAGCTTTCTTT. Translation gives CASSESHRAEAFF.

The chain has TRBV18 and TRBJ2-1, with 8 positions matching TRBD2. Germline CDR1 KGHSH, CDR2 LQKENI. V dropped 8 bases and J dropped 4; count of bases not matched to a gene: 7. The CDR3 is 14 amino acids. The CDR3 loop reads CASTSGGTYNEQFF. The CDR3, as DNA: TGTGCCAGCACAAGCGGGGGAACTTACAATGAGCAGTTCTTC.

This sequence joins TRBV11-2 and TRBJ1-1; 7 positions agree with TRBD1. The CDR3 contains 15 residues. Germline trimming cut 2 bases from V and 1 base from J; bases unmatched to any gene: 4. Germline V gives CDR1 SGHAT, CDR2 FQNNGV. CDR3 bases: TGTGCCAGCAGCTTATACAGGGGAGCGAACACTGAAGCTTTCTTT. Translation: CASSLYRGANTEAFF.

J is TRBJ2-1 and V is TRBV28, with no clear D. Trimming took 4 bases from V and 4 from J, leaving 14 bases between them. The germline CDR1 and CDR2 sequences are MDHEN and SYDVKM. The length of the CDR3 is 15 residues. The CDR3 DNA is TGTGCCAGCAGTTCCCGGGCCCGCCAATACAATGAGCAGTTCTTC. Translated: CASSSRARQYNEQFF.

The chain uses TRBV5-5 and TRBJ2-7, with D uncertain. CDR1 SGHKS and CDR2 YYEKEE come from the germline V gene (reference sequence). Trimming cost V 0 bases and J 1 base, with 11 bases left between them. The CDR3 totals 15 residues. As DNA, the CDR3 is TGTGCCAGCAGCTTGGGTCCGGCCACTTCCTACGAGCAGTACGTC. Amino acids: CASSLGPATSYEQYV.

The rearrangement links TRBV3-1 (or the pseudogene TRBV3-2) to TRBJ2-5; 7 bases are a match to TRBD1. The CDR3 extends over 14 amino acids. CDR1 is LGHDT and CDR2 is YNNKEL in the germline V gene (reference sequence). V dropped 3 bases and J dropped 9; count of bases not matched to a gene: 10. In DNA, the CDR3 is TGTGCCAGCAGCCAGAGCCGGGACAGAGGTCCCCAGTACTTC. Its translation is CASSQSRDRGPQYF.

V usage is TRBV30 and J usage is TRBJ2-1, with 9 bases fitting TRBD2. V shed 0 bases and J 6 bases; nucleotides not matched to a gene: 9. CDR1 is GTSNPN, CDR2 SVGIG, per germline (reference sequence). The CDR3 extends over 16 amino acids. CDR3: CAWSVRSAGGGNEQFF. The CDR3, as DNA: TGTGCCTGGAGTGTACGTTCAGCGGGAGGCGGCAATGAGCAGTTCTTC.

The CDR3 coding sequence is TGTGCCAGCTCACCACCTACGCGGGCGAACACCGGGGAGCTGTTTTTT. Protein: CASSPPTRANTGELFF. The V call is TRBV18, the J call TRBJ2-2; possibly TRBD2 for D (5 bases). In germline, CDR1 is KGHSH, CDR2 LQKENI. The CDR3 has 16 amino acids. V gave up 0 bases and J gave up 0 bases, with 8 bases separating them. Using reference TRBV18 and TRBJ2-2 for the parts outside the CDR3, the full variable domain is NAGVMQNPRHLVRRRGQEARLRCSPMKGHSHVYWYRQLPEEGLKFMVYLQKENIIDESGMPKERFSAEFPKEGPSILRIQQVVRGDSAAYFCASSPPTRANTGELFFGEGSRLTVL.

The chain's CDR3 is CASSQGGQVYNSPLHF. The CDR3 nucleotides read TGCGCCAGCAGCCAAGGGGGACAGGTCTATAATTCACCCCTCCACTTT. This chain connects TRBV4-1 to TRBJ1-6, with 8 bases fitting TRBD1. CDR1 MGHRA and CDR2 YSYEKL come from the germline V gene. The CDR3 runs 16 residues. After removal of 1 base from V and 3 bases from J, the junction contained 2 bases not matched to a gene.

The rearrangement joins TRBV5-4 to TRBJ1-2; 9 positions match TRBD1. The CDR3 length is 15 residues. Germline lookup yields CDR1 SGHNT and CDR2 YYREEE (reference sequence). V shed 4 bases, J shed 8 bases, and the junction held 12 bases outside the gene matches. The CDR3 spells CASSRTTGGKGGYTF. The CDR3 nucleotides read TGTGCCAGCAGCCGGACGACAGGGGGAAAGGGCGGCTACACCTTC.